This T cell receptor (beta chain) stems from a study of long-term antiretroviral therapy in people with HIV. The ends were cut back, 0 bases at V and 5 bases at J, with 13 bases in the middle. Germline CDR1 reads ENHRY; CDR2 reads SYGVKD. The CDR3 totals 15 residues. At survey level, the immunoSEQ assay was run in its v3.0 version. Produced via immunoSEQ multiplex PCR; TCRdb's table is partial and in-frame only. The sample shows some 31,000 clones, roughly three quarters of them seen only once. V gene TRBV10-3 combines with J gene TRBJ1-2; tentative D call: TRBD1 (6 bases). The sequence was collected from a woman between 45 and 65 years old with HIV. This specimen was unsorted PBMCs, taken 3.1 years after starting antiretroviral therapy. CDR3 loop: CAISESTDSAYGYTF. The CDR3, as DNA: TGTGCCATCAGTGAGTCGACGGACAGTGCTTATGGCTACACCTTC.